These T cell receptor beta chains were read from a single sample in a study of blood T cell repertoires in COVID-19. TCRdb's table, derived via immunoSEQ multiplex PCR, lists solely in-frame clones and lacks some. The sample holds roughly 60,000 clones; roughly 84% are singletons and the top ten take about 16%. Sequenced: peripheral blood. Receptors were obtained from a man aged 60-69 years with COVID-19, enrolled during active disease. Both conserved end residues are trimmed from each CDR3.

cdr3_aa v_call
ATSSTRGYEQF TRBV24-1
ASGSGTALGSPLH TRBV12-5
ASSPSGPGNTEAF TRBV3-1/TRBV3-2
ASSRQGGRGADTQY TRBV7-9
ASSPPGVGGTEAF TRBV6-5
ASSSQGVGNEQY TRBV5-4
ASSVGKLAGDQETQY TRBV9
ASSTRQGAETQY TRBV3-1/TRBV3-2
ASSLGPRGAGNTIY TRBV5-1
ASSLAVILGYNEQF TRBV5-1
ASRAAGAQTEAF TRBV9
ASSHPDRVWSPLH TRBV16
ASSVDTNYGYT TRBV9
ASSSYEDREIGRNTEAF TRBV13
ASSDRDRDGPQH TRBV6-1